This T cell receptor beta chain comes out of a study of shared clonotypes between healthy human individuals. Study conclusions and caveats: Clonotype sharing among donors was thought likely to change with sequencing depth.

Sequencing used immunoSEQ multiplex PCR; TCRdb keeps in-frame clones, though not all of them. This sample has about 110,000 clones; more than 65% occur once, and the top ten carry approximately 25%. Germline lookup yields CDR1 KGHSH and CDR2 LQKENI. The ends lost 6 bases at V and 2 bases at J; junction bases unmatched: 9. The CDR3 has 15 residues. Notes on this clone: The antigen remains undetermined.

The source of this sequence is a woman aged 30 to 39 in good health. Sequencing was performed on memory CD8+ T cells sorted from blood. This sample's subset: CD45RO+ cells pooled with CCR7-negative TemRA cells. The genes are TRBV18 and TRBJ2-7; 8 bases agree with TRBD2. In nucleotides, the CDR3 is TGTGCCAGCTCCAATTTTCGGGGGGGGACCTACGAGCAGTACTTC. Amino acids: CASSNFRGGTYEQYF.